The 27 T cell receptor beta chains listed next were all sequenced from one sample in a study of Tregs in tolerant kidney transplant recipients. Using immunoSEQ multiplex PCR, the repertoire was profiled, and TCRdb retains in-frame clones only, with some absent. The sample contains more than 90,000 clones, more than 85% of which appear only once. Related graft donors supplied nonmyeloablative bone marrow transplants, and mixed chimerism was transient. The sequencing here drew on CD4+ T cells from blood (PBMCs), taken 12 months after the transplant. The receptors were gathered from a human patient who received a combined kidney and bone marrow transplant. Some T cells may be supplied by the graft donor.

The chain carries TRBV5-1 and TRBJ2-6, with TRBD1 matching 8 bases. V lost 1 base to trimming and J lost 2 bases; unmatched junction nucleotides: 11. CDR1 and CDR2 from the germline V gene are SGHRS and YFSETQ. The CDR3 has 19 residues. The DNA of the CDR3 is TGCGCCAGCAGCTTGTATTCGTCAGGGGGCCCCCCTGGGGCCAACGTCCTGACTTTC. The encoded protein is CASSLYSSGGPPGANVLTF.

V gene TRBV6-6 combines with J gene TRBJ1-4; 9 nucleotides line up with TRBD1. The junction had 9 bases not matched to a gene; V was cut back by 7 bases and J by 6 bases. The CDR3 consists of 15 residues. In germline, CDR1 is MNHNY, CDR2 SVGAGI (reference sequence). CDR3 nucleotides: TGTGCCAGCAAAAACAGGGGGCGATCTGATGAAAAACTGTTTTTT. This gives the protein CASKNRGRSDEKLFF.

As regards this clone: This sample includes further DNA sequences coding for the same CDR3. The chain carries TRBV9 and TRBJ1-6; no clear D gene. With 0 bases removed from V and 7 bases from J, the gap between germline ends came to 11 bases. This CDR3 comprises 15 residues. Germline loops: CDR1 SGDLS, CDR2 YYNGEE. CDR3 residues: CASSVEGGPNSPLHF. CDR3 nucleotide sequence: TGTGCCAGCAGCGTAGAGGGCGGGCCGAATTCACCCCTCCACTTT.

The genes are TRBV4-1 and TRBJ2-3; 9 positions match TRBD2. J lost 8 bases, V lost 4 bases, and 13 bases had no gene match. The CDR3 runs to 16 residues. Per the germline V gene, CDR1 is MGHRA and CDR2 is YSYEKL. CDR3 sequence: CASSPLLIAGDRTQYF. Written as DNA, the CDR3 is TGCGCCAGCAGCCCCCTGTTGATAGCGGGAGATCGTACGCAGTATTTT.

The chain joins TRBV6-1 to TRBJ1-1, with TRBD1 matching 7 bases. The CDR3 length is 13 residues. The V segment lost 6 bases and the J segment 4 bases; nucleotides outside the gene matches: 5. The V gene's germline CDR1 is MNHNS and CDR2 SASEGT. The CDR3 sequence: CASSHRGSTEAFF. The CDR3 nucleotides read TGTGCCAGCAGCCACAGGGGATCCACTGAAGCTTTCTTT.

The rearrangement links TRBV5-4 to TRBJ1-1, with 11 bases identical to TRBD1. J lost 7 bases, V lost 4 bases, and 6 bases had no gene match. The CDR3 has 14 residues. Germline CDR1 reads SGHNT; CDR2 reads YYREEE (reference sequence). The CDR3, as DNA: TGTGCCAGCAGCACGGACAGGGGGCAAGGTGAAGCTTTCTTT. Its translation: CASSTDRGQGEAFF.

The CDR3: CASSLGTGGLSTDTQYF. The CDR3 coding sequence is TGTGCCAGCAGCTTAGGGACAGGAGGACTTTCCACAGATACGCAGTATTTT. The J gene is TRBJ2-3, the V gene TRBV5-4, with 8 bases that match TRBD1. Trimming removed 2 bases from V and 2 bases from J; junction bases left unmatched: 10. The CDR3 totals 17 residues. Looked up from germline, CDR1 is SGHNT and CDR2 is YYREEE (reference sequence).

The chain carries TRBV18 and TRBJ1-6; weak D call: TRBD1 (6 bases). The CDR3 sequence is 14 residues long. Germline assignment: CDR1 KGHSH and CDR2 LQKENI. V gave up 5 bases and J gave up 11 bases, with 16 bases separating them. CDR3 sequence (DNA): TGTGCCAGCTCATTCGAGGGGGATACGGCACCCCTCCACTTT. It is translated as CASSFEGDTAPLHF.

The V call is TRBV6-1, the J call TRBJ2-5, with 7 bases fitting TRBD2. Judging by the DNA end, TRBJ2-7 fits better; the J call may be wrong. This CDR3 has 15 residues. Germline V lookup: CDR1 MNHNS, CDR2 SASEGT. The chain's CDR3 is CASSEAGRVLYEQYF. The CDR3 nucleotides are TGTGCCAGCAGTGAAGCGGGGAGGGTACTCTACGAGCAGTACTTC.

This chain links TRBV12-1 with TRBJ2-6; the table's D gene call, TRBD2, was not cross checked with the DNA. TRBV12-1 is termed a pseudogene. This CDR3 comprises 16 residues. In nucleotides, the CDR3 is TGTGCCAGCAGCTTTATACCCCGGTCTGGGGCCAACGTCCTGACTTTC. Translated, it gives CASSFIPRSGANVLTF.

This chain joins TRBV9 and TRBJ2-6; the match to TRBD1 covers 8 bases. The germline gives CDR1 SGDLS, CDR2 YYNGEE. CDR3 size: 18 residues. Germline trimming cut 3 bases from V and 0 bases from J; bases unmatched to any gene: 8. The CDR3 loop is CASSGQGKGFSGANVLTF. For the CDR3, the DNA is TGTGCCAGCAGCGGACAGGGGAAGGGTTTCTCTGGGGCCAACGTCCTGACTTTC.

The genes are TRBV25-1 and TRBJ2-7, with a possible D match to TRBD1 (6 bases). The CDR3 spans 13 residues. Germline V gene data show CDR1 as MGHDK and CDR2 as SYGVNS. V was shortened by 4 bases and J by 3 bases, with 10 bases between the two germline ends. The CDR3: CASSVQGSYEQYF. Here the CDR3 DNA reads TGTGCCAGCAGTGTCCAGGGGAGCTACGAGCAGTACTTC.

This chain uses TRBV11-1 with TRBJ1-1; TRBD1 aligns across 10 bases. Trimming took 7 bases from V and 5 from J; bases not matched to a gene: 13. The CDR3 totals 16 residues. Germline CDR1 and CDR2: SGHAT and FQDESV (reference sequence). CDR3 coding DNA: TGTGCCAGCACCCATGGGACGAGACAGGGGGCAACTGAAGCTTTCTTT. As protein: CASTHGTRQGATEAFF.

This chain joins TRBV14 and TRBJ2-7; 10 bases fit TRBD2. This CDR3 has 16 amino acids. The V gene end was trimmed by 2 bases and the J gene end by 5 bases; junction bases not matched to a gene: 9. The germline CDR1 and CDR2 sequences are SGHDN and FVKESK. CDR3 protein: CASSQPTGTSVHEQYF. Here the CDR3 DNA reads TGTGCCAGCAGCCAACCCACCGGGACTAGCGTCCACGAGCAGTACTTC.

The V call is TRBV14, the J call TRBJ2-5; the match to TRBD2 covers 10 bases. CDR1 and CDR2 (germline): SGHDN, FVKESK. This CDR3 has 20 residues. V was clipped by 0 bases and J by 1 base; unmatched bases: 14. CDR3 loop: CASSQDLGAGGPLFQETQYF. The CDR3 nucleotides are TGTGCCAGCAGCCAAGATCTAGGAGCGGGAGGGCCCCTCTTCCAAGAGACCCAGTACTTC.

CDR3 loop: CASSPGGTIYEQYF. CDR3 DNA: TGTGCCAGCAGCCCGGGGGGAACAATCTACGAGCAGTACTTC. This chain joins TRBV27 and TRBJ2-7; 7 bases are shared with TRBD2. In germline, CDR1 is MNHEY, CDR2 SMNVEV (reference sequence). The ends lost 6 bases at V and 3 bases at J; junction bases unmatched: 8. The CDR3 is 14 residues long.

This clone was detected once. Sequence at one end of the junction differs from germline and may be a read error. Additional DNA sequences in this sample encode the identical CDR3. The chain uses TRBV5-1 and TRBJ1-6; D gene ambiguous. The CDR3 spans 14 residues. Germline V gene lookup returns CDR1 SGHRS and CDR2 YFSETQ. The CDR3 spells CASSLTAYNSPLHF. DNA of the CDR3: TGCGCCAGCAGCTTGACAGCTTATAATTCCCCCCTCCACTTT.

V usage is TRBV9 and J usage is TRBJ2-3, with 7 bases that match TRBD2. V gave up 4 bases and J gave up 3 bases; unmatched junction bases: 8. This CDR3 has 15 amino acids. Germline CDR1 SGDLS, CDR2 YYNGEE. The CDR3 spells CASSRAGPGTDTQYF. The CDR3 DNA sequence: TGTGCCAGCAGCCGAGCGGGACCGGGGACAGATACGCAGTATTTT. Variable domain in full (rest from reference TRBV9 and TRBJ2-3): DSGVTQTPKHLITATGQRVTLRCSPRSGDLSVYWYQQSLDQGLQFLIQYYNGEERAKGNILERFSAQQFPDLHSELNLSSLELGDSALYFCASSRAGPGTDTQYFGPGTRLTVL.

This clone was seen just once. This chain joins TRBV6-5 and TRBJ2-1; 12 bases are shared with TRBD2. This CDR3 is built from 14 residues. The junction had 1 base not matched to a gene; V was cut back by 6 bases and J by 4 bases. Germline values: CDR1 MNHEY, CDR2 SVGAGI. CDR3 sequence (DNA): TGTGCCAGCAGAGGACTAGCGGGATACAATGAGCAGTTCTTC. Residues: CASRGLAGYNEQFF.

The chain has TRBV7-8 and TRBJ1-1; the D gene is possibly TRBD1 (5 bases). V lost 5 bases and J lost 1, with 29 bases in between. Germline-derived CDR1 and CDR2 are SGHVS and FQNEAQ. The length of the CDR3 is 20 residues. This CDR3 is CASSPLQQVAWSSRNTEAFF. In nucleotides, the CDR3 is TGTGCCAGCAGCCCCCTCCAACAGGTCGCCTGGAGTTCAAGGAACACTGAAGCTTTCTTT.

The chain uses TRBV7-2 and TRBJ1-5; D not resolved. CDR1 and CDR2 (germline): SGHTA, FQGNSA. Trimming cost V 0 bases and J 11 bases, with 11 bases left between them. The CDR3 has 13 residues. CDR3 coding DNA: TGTGCCAGCAGCTTAGCTGCCAGTTCTTCCCAGCATTTT. It is translated as CASSLAASSSQHF.

This rearrangement joins TRBV7-2 to TRBJ2-2; 10 bases line up with TRBD2. Germline assignment: CDR1 SGHTA and CDR2 FQGNSA. The V and J ends lost 6 bases and 7 bases, in that order; junction bases with no gene match: 11. The CDR3 covers 16 residues. For the CDR3, the DNA is TGTGCCAGCAGGCTTATGAGCGGGGGGGCCGGCGGGGAGCTGTTTTTT. It codes for CASRLMSGGAGGELFF.

This clone was seen once. CDR3 DNA: TGTGCCAGCAGCTCTATGGACACTCATACGCAGTATTTT. Encoded protein: CASSSMDTHTQYF. J is TRBJ2-3 and V is TRBV7-2, with D possibly TRBD1 on 5 matching bases. The CDR3 runs 13 residues. Germline V gene data show CDR1 as SGHTA and CDR2 as FQGNSA. V lost 4 bases and J lost 7, with 12 bases in between.

This clone has a single count. V is TRBV2 and J is TRBJ2-2; TRBD2 matches 13 bases. Germline loops: CDR1 SNHLY, CDR2 FYNNEI. CDR3 size: 15 residues. V gave up 7 bases and J gave up 6 bases; unmatched junction bases: 5. The CDR3 DNA reads as TGTGCCAGCACCCTACTAGCGGGAGGGCCCGGGGAGCTGTTTTTT. It specifies CASTLLAGGPGELFF.

The V call is TRBV4-1, the J call TRBJ1-3, with 7 bases matching TRBD1. V dropped 1 base and J dropped 3; count of bases not matched to a gene: 9. The CDR3 is made up of 17 amino acids. The germline gives CDR1 MGHRA, CDR2 YSYEKL. The CDR3 bases are TGCGCCAGCAGCCAAGGATCCTCAGGGGGGATTGGAAACACCATATATTTT. As protein: CASSQGSSGGIGNTIYF.

The rearrangement links TRBV11-2 to TRBJ1-2, with a weak D call TRBD1 (6 bases). CDR3 size: 14 residues. The V end was cut by 1 base, the J end by 6 bases, with 12 bases between. The germline gives CDR1 SGHAT, CDR2 FQNNGV. CDR3 coding DNA: TGTGCCAGCAGCTTAGGAGGGGGGGGAAATGGCTACACCTTC. It is translated as CASSLGGGGNGYTF. The whole variable domain, filled in from reference TRBV11-2 and TRBJ1-2, reads EAGVAQSPRYKIIEKRQSVAFWCNPISGHATLYWYQQILGQGPKLLIQFQNNGVVDDSQLPKDRFSAERLKGVDSTLKIQPAKLEDSAVYLCASSLGGGGNGYTFGSGTRLTVV.

The V and J genes are TRBV10-3 and TRBJ1-3; no clear D gene. CDR1 ENHRY and CDR2 SYGVKD come from the germline V gene. V was pared by 4 bases and J by 1 base, with 11 bases between. The CDR3 totals 15 residues. CDR3 region: CAISAWQSSGNTIYF. Written as DNA, the CDR3 is TGTGCCATCAGTGCGTGGCAGTCATCTGGAAACACCATATATTTT.